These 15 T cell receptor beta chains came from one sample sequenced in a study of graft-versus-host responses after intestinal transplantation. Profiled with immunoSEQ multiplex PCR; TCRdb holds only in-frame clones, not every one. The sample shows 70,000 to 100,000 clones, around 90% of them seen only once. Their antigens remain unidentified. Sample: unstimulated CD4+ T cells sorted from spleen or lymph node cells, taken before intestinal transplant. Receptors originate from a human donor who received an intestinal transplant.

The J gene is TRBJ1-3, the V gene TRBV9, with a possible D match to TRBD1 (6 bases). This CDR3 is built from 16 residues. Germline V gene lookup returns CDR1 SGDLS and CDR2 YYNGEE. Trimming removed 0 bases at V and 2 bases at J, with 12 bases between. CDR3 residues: CASSVATGGPGNTIYF. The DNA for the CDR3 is TGTGCCAGCAGCGTAGCTACGGGGGGCCCTGGAAACACCATATATTTT.

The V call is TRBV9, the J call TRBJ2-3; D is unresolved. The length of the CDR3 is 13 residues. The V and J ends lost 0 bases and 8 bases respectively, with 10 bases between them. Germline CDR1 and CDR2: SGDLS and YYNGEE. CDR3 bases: TGTGCCAGCAGCGTAGAGAACGGCGGTACGCAGTATTTT. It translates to CASSVENGGTQYF.

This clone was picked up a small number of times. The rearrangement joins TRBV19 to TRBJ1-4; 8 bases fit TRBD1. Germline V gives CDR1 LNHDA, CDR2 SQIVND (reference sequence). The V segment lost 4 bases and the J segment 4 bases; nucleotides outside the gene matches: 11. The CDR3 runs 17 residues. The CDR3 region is CASSTNQGARGNEKLFF. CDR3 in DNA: TGTGCCAGTAGTACCAACCAGGGGGCGCGAGGTAATGAAAAACTGTTTTTT. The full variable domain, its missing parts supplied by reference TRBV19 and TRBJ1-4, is DGGITQSPKYLFRKEGQNVTLSCEQNLNHDAMYWYRQDPGQGLRLIYYSQIVNDFQKGDIAEGYSVSREKKESFPLTVTSAQKNPTAFYLCASSTNQGARGNEKLFFGSGTQLSVL.

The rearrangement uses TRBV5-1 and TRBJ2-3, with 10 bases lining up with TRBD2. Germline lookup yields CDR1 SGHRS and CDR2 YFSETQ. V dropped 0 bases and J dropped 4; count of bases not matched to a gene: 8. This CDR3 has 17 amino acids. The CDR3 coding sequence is TGCGCCAGCAGCTTGGCGGTAGCGGGGGGTGGAGCAGATACGCAGTATTTT. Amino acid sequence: CASSLAVAGGGADTQYF.

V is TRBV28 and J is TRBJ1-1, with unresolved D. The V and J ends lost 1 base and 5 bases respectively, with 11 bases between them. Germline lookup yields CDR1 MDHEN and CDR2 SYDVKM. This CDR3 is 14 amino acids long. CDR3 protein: CASSLFGVGTEAFF. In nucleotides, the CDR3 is TGTGCCAGCAGTTTATTCGGGGTCGGTACTGAAGCTTTCTTT.

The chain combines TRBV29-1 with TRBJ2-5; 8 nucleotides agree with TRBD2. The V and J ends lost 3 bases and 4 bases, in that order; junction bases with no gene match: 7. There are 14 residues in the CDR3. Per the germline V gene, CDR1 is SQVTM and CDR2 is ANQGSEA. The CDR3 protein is CSVDSGSHRETQYF. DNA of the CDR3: TGCAGCGTTGACAGCGGGAGTCACCGAGAGACCCAGTACTTC.

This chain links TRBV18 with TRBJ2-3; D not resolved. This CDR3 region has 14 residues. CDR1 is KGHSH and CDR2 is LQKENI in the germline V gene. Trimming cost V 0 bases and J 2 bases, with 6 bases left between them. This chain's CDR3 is CASSPPVATDTQYF. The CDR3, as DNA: TGTGCCAGCTCACCACCGGTGGCCACAGATACGCAGTATTTT.

In DNA form, the CDR3 reads TGTGCCAGCAGTGAAAATATGGGGCATGGCTACACCTTC. Encoded protein: CASSENMGHGYTF. The rearrangement links TRBV6-1 to TRBJ1-2; D possibly corresponds to TRBD1 (5 bases). The V end was cut by 2 bases, the J end by 6 bases, with 10 bases between. In germline, CDR1 is MNHNS, CDR2 SASEGT. This CDR3 contains 13 residues.

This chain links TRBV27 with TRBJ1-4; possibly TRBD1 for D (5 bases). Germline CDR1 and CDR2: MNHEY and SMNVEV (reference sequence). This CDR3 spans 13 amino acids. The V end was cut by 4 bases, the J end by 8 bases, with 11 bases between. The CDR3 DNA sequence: TGTGCCAGCAGTTCGGGGGGATGGGAAAAACTGTTTTTT. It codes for CASSSGGWEKLFF.

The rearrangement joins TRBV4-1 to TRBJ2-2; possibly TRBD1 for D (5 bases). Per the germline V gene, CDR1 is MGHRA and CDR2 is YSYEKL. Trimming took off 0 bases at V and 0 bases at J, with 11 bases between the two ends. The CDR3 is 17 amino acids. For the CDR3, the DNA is TGCGCCAGCAGCCAAGATGGAACAGGAACGAACACCGGGGAGCTGTTTTTT. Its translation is CASSQDGTGTNTGELFF.

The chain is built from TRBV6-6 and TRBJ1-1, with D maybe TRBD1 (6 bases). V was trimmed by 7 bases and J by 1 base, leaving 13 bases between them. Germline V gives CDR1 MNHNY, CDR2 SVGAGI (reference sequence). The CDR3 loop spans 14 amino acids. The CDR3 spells CASTNPTGNTEAFF. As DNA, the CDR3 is TGTGCCAGCACCAACCCGACAGGGAACACTGAAGCTTTCTTT.

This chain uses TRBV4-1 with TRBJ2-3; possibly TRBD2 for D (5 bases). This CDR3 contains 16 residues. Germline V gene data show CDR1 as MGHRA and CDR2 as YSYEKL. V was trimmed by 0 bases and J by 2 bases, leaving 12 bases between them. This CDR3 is CASSQDHPAVTDTQYF. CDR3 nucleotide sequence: TGCGCCAGCAGCCAAGATCATCCAGCGGTCACAGATACGCAGTATTTT.

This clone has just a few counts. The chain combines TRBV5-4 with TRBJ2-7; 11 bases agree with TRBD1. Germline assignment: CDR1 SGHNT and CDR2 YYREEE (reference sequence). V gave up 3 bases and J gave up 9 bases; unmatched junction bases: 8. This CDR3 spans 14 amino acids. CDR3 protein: CASSSRDRGMSQYF. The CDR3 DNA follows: TGTGCCAGCAGCTCCCGGGACAGGGGGATGTCGCAGTACTTC.

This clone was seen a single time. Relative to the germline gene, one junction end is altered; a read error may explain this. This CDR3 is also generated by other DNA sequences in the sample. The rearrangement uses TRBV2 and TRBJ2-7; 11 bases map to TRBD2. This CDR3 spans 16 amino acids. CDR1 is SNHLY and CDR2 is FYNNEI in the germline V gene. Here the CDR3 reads CASSDETSGTSYEQYF. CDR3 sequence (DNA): TGTGCCAGCAGTGACGAGACTAGCGGGACCTCCTACGAACAGTACTTC.

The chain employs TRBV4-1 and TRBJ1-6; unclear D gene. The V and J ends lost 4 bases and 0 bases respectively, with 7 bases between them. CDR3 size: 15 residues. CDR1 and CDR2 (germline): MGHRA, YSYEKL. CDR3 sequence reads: CASSPGSSYNSPLHF. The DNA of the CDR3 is TGCGCCAGCAGCCCGGGAAGCTCCTATAATTCACCCCTCCACTTT.